This T cell receptor beta chain was observed in a study of blood T cell repertoires in COVID-19. On the study more broadly: PBMCs, B-cell-depleted T cells, or T cells were the source of the cDNA or gDNA that made up the material.

TCRdb's table, derived via immunoSEQ multiplex PCR, lists solely in-frame clones and lacks some. Of under 250,000 clones listed, about 84% were seen once; the top ten hold about 6%. Per germline, CDR1 LNHDA and CDR2 SQIVND (reference sequence). The germline V and J ends were trimmed by 4 bases and 8 bases, with 21 bases remaining between them. CDR3 length: 16 amino acids. Sequenced material: peripheral blood. J is TRBJ2-1 and V is TRBV19; maybe TRBD2 (6 bases). This TCR was sampled from a woman of 80 years or more with COVID-19, enrolled during active disease. In nucleotides, the CDR3 is TGTGCCAGTAGTACGATTGGGACCGGAGGGACCGATGAGCAGTTCTTC. This gives the protein CASSTIGTGGTDEQFF.